The subject of this entry is one TCR beta chain. Its antigen is not identified. The CDR3 runs to 15 residues. V shed 6 bases and J 1 base; nucleotides not matched to a gene: 6. Germline CDR1 reads MNHNS; CDR2 reads SASEGT. This sample stems from a study of T-cell memory formation after mild COVID-19. TCRdb fed the 5' RACE reads into MiXCR, producing one record per CDR3 protein. There are 350,000 or so distinct CDR3 sequences in the sample; roughly 19% occur only once, and roughly 21% lies in the top ten. Findings of the study overall: Clones contracting day 15 to 85 were balanced CD4/CD8; later expanders leaned CD4+.

The specimen was PBMCs or a T cell subset sorted from them (not recorded which). The chain joins TRBV6-1 to TRBJ1-5, with 7 positions matching TRBD1. The sequence was obtained from a young man who had mild COVID-19 (a few samples of this study predate the infection). Cell type and time point are not known. The CDR3 reads CASRPQGQSNQPQHF. The CDR3 region has the DNA TGTGCCAGCAGGCCCCAGGGACAGAGCAATCAGCCCCAGCATTTT.